Ten or more counts support the clone carrying this T cell receptor beta chain. These data originate in a study of Graves' ophthalmopathy and Graves' hyperthyroidism. This CDR3 comprises 13 residues. V shed 3 bases and J shed 4 bases, with 9 bases lying between them. Germline-derived CDR1 and CDR2 are MNHNS and SASEGT. Investigators amplified TCR beta CDR3 regions from RNA transcripts. Second-round multiplex PCR followed a first-round RT-PCR using HTBI primers. TCRdb independently ran MiXCR on the multiplex PCR reads; one entry per CDR3 protein. The sample has a few hundred thousand distinct CDR3 sequences; approximately 18% are singletons. Someone took the PBMCs out of 10 ml of fresh peripheral blood.

Sequenced: peripheral blood. The genes are TRBV6-1 and TRBJ1-1, with D maybe TRBD1 (6 bases). This sequence originates from an adult woman with stable Graves' hyperthyroidism. CDR3 sequence: CASSDTGFTEAFF. The DNA of the CDR3 is TGTGCCAGCAGTGACACAGGGTTCACTGAAGCTTTCTTT.